This T cell receptor beta chain was found in a study of blood T cell repertoires in COVID-19 (TCRdb year 2020). Background for the entire study: Samples covering the acute and convalescent phases of COVID-19 were provided by collaborators in the United States, Italy and Spain. The material from the prospective study consisted of cDNA or gDNA derived from T cells, B-cell-depleted T cells, or PBMCs. Subjects who had been exposed to COVID-19, were actively infected with it, or had recovered from it provided the deeply sampled blood TCRbeta repertoires that made up the dataset. The repertoires were released in a freely available public database meant as a resource for research on the immune response to SARS-CoV-2. Samples were obtained from the ongoing ImmuneRACE study (first 160 participants) and from 1,254 subjects provided by 6 global collaborators. Nearly every sample came with metadata listing a de-identified subject ID, COVID-19 status, age in years and sex. Where available, HLA class I and class II types were obtained from metadata supplied by the sample provider rather than from assay-based typing.

Study-wide findings and limitations: The quantity of clinical and demographic metadata differed by source and by participant and was supplied without curation.

Each collaborating institution followed its own protocols to collect whole blood in K2EDTA tubes. For TCRbeta analysis, collaborators shipped samples in one of three forms: frozen whole blood, isolated PBMCs, or DNA extracted from either of those sample types. Deletion took 6 bases off V and 1 base off J, with a span of 15 bases between the germline ends. The CDR1 and CDR2 encoded by the germline V gene (reference sequence) are MNHNY and SVGAGI. Its CDR3 holds 15 amino acids, cysteine through phenylalanine. Kept here is only the CDR3 DNA, which spans 45 bases and is read in frame from base 1. A remark on this clone: Its antigen remains unidentified. No base qualities exist here, and no much larger clone lies one base off it.

TCRbeta CDR3 regions were amplified from genomic DNA by means of the immunoSEQ Assay, a bias-controlled multiplex PCR. The authors' pipeline ran thus. Within the assay, amplification of reference gene primers was used to estimate how many nucleated cells each sample contained. To quantify the absolute abundance of each unique TCRbeta CDR3 rearrangement, sequence reads were collapsed and filtered. For each sample, productive Simpson clonality was calculated as the square root of Simpson's diversity index over productive rearrangements. TCRdb carries this immuneACCESS record with in-frame sequences only. Its versions omit some clonotypes, under half of them owing to an unresolved V gene in the studies checked, with the rest unexplained. D and trimming were read from the DNA, whereas the V and J calls and clone size are those reported in that table. Counted in this sample were 15,000 or so clones; approximately 86% of them appeared once. Roughly a sixth of the sample is held by the ten biggest clonotypes.

Sequenced sample: peripheral blood. The TCR originated in a human donor in a cohort sampled during active COVID-19. The chain joins TRBV6-6 to TRBJ1-1; the D gene is unclear. The DNA sequence follows: TGTGCCAGCAGCACCCAAAGACTGACGAACACTGAAGCTTTCTTT. This codes for CASSTQRLTNTEAFF.